This is a list of T cell receptor beta chains from one sample in a study of cytomegalovirus exposure and HLA in healthy donors. The method was immunoSEQ multiplex PCR; TCRdb's version includes in-frame clones alone and lacks a portion of them. This sample has about 120,000 clones; 77% occur once, and the top ten carry 5.8%. Sequencing was performed on PBMCs. Receptors were obtained from a young man in good health and CMV-seropositive. CDR3s include the opening cysteine and the closing phenylalanine or tryptophan. The order of the fields is clone size, J gene, D gene, V gene, CDR3 DNA, CDR3 protein. The D gene is left open where the match is weak. The listing skips clone size in some rows; elsewhere it reads once, few, many or a size class.

clone size: NA
J gene: TRBJ1-2
D gene: NA
V gene: TRBV5-5
CDR3 DNA: TGTGCCAGCAGCTTGGGTGCGGGGGTAGATGGCTACACCTTC
CDR3 protein: CASSLGAGVDGYTF

clone size: NA
J gene: TRBJ1-2
D gene: NA
V gene: TRBV6-5
CDR3 DNA: TGTGCCAGCAGTTACTCAAACTCGTGCTATGGCTACACCTTC
CDR3 protein: CASSYSNSCYGYTF

clone size: NA
J gene: TRBJ2-7
D gene: TRBD1
V gene: TRBV6-1
CDR3 DNA: TGTGCCAGCAGCGGAACGGGACAGGGGGCTCAAGAGCAGTACTTC
CDR3 protein: CASSGTGQGAQEQYF

clone size: NA
J gene: TRBJ2-7
D gene: TRBD2
V gene: TRBV5-5
CDR3 DNA: TGTGCCAGCAGCTTGTGGGGGACTAGCGGAGCCCCTCACAACGAGCAGTACTTC
CDR3 protein: CASSLWGTSGAPHNEQYF

clone size: NA
J gene: TRBJ2-1
D gene: TRBD2
V gene: TRBV29-1
CDR3 DNA: TGCAGCGTTGAAGTCCCAGCGGGGGCACGCAATGAGCAGTTCTTC
CDR3 protein: CSVEVPAGARNEQFF

clone size: NA
J gene: TRBJ1-2
D gene: TRBD1
V gene: TRBV7-8
CDR3 DNA: TGTGCCAGCAGCTTCTCTACAGGGGGCGATGGCTACACCTTC
CDR3 protein: CASSFSTGGDGYTF

clone size: NA
J gene: TRBJ1-2
D gene: NA
V gene: TRBV25-1
CDR3 DNA: TGTGCCAGCAGTTGGGGGGGGGATGGCTACACCTTC
CDR3 protein: CASSWGGDGYTF

clone size: NA
J gene: TRBJ2-1
D gene: TRBD2
V gene: TRBV28
CDR3 DNA: TGTGCCAGCAGTGAAGCCGGGACTAGCGGGGGTTCCTACAATGAGCAGTTCTTC
CDR3 protein: CASSEAGTSGGSYNEQFF

clone size: few
J gene: TRBJ1-2
D gene: NA
V gene: TRBV6-5
CDR3 DNA: TGTGCCAGCAGGCAACAAGTTAACTATGGCTACACCTTC
CDR3 protein: CASRQQVNYGYTF

clone size: once
J gene: TRBJ2-7
D gene: TRBD1
V gene: TRBV28
CDR3 DNA: TGTGCCAGCAGTTTAGGGACAGTCCCCTACGAGCAGTACTTC
CDR3 protein: CASSLGTVPYEQYF

clone size: NA
J gene: TRBJ2-3
D gene: TRBD1
V gene: TRBV13
CDR3 DNA: TGTGCCAGCAGCGAGGACAGGGGTACAGATACGCAGTATTTT
CDR3 protein: CASSEDRGTDTQYF

clone size: NA
J gene: TRBJ1-2
D gene: NA
V gene: TRBV28
CDR3 DNA: TGTGCCAGCAGTTTATTCCCCGCCAAACCGGGCTATGGCTACACCTTC
CDR3 protein: CASSLFPAKPGYGYTF

clone size: NA
J gene: TRBJ1-5
D gene: NA
V gene: TRBV19
CDR3 DNA: TGTGCCAGTACCCCGAAGTGGGGGGATAGTCAGCCCCAGCATTTT
CDR3 protein: CASTPKWGDSQPQHF

clone size: few
J gene: TRBJ2-1
D gene: TRBD1
V gene: TRBV5-1
CDR3 DNA: TGCGCCAGCACTCCAGGGGGCTCCCACAATGAGCAGTTCTTC
CDR3 protein: CASTPGGSHNEQFF

clone size: NA
J gene: TRBJ1-6
D gene: NA
V gene: TRBV19
CDR3 DNA: TGTGCCAGTAGTATACCCCAGGGCGGAAATTCACCCCTCCACTTT
CDR3 protein: CASSIPQGGNSPLHF

clone size: NA
J gene: TRBJ2-7
D gene: TRBD1
V gene: TRBV7-8
CDR3 DNA: TGTGCCAGCACCCTATCAGGGGGACACGAGCAGTACTTC
CDR3 protein: CASTLSGGHEQYF

clone size: NA
J gene: TRBJ2-2
D gene: NA
V gene: TRBV7-9
CDR3 DNA: TGTGCCAGCAGCTCCTCCGGGGAGCTGTTTTTT
CDR3 protein: CASSSSGELFF

clone size: NA
J gene: TRBJ2-7
D gene: TRBD1
V gene: TRBV6-6
CDR3 DNA: TGTGCCAGCAGTCCGCGGACAGGGAGCGAGCAGTACTTC
CDR3 protein: CASSPRTGSEQYF

clone size: few
J gene: TRBJ2-3
D gene: NA
V gene: TRBV27
CDR3 DNA: TGTGCCAGCAGTTCCCGGGGATGGGCAGATACGCAGTATTTT
CDR3 protein: CASSSRGWADTQYF

clone size: NA
J gene: TRBJ2-7
D gene: TRBD2
V gene: TRBV7-6
CDR3 DNA: TGTGCCAGCAGCGTAACTAGCGGGACGAGCGGCGAGCAGTACTTC
CDR3 protein: CASSVTSGTSGEQYF

clone size: NA
J gene: TRBJ2-5
D gene: TRBD1
V gene: TRBV5-4
CDR3 DNA: TGTGCCAGCAGCTTGAGGACAGGGGTAGGAGAGACCCAGTACTTC
CDR3 protein: CASSLRTGVGETQYF

clone size: NA
J gene: TRBJ2-1
D gene: TRBD2
V gene: TRBV15
CDR3 DNA: TGTGCCTCTCGCGGGAGGGGTGAGCAGTTCTTC
CDR3 protein: CASRGRGEQFF

clone size: NA
J gene: TRBJ2-3
D gene: NA
V gene: TRBV29-1
CDR3 DNA: TGCAGCGTTCATGAGGGGGATAGCACAGATACGCAGTATTTT
CDR3 protein: CSVHEGDSTDTQYF

clone size: NA
J gene: TRBJ2-3
D gene: NA
V gene: TRBV25-1
CDR3 DNA: TGTGCCAGCAGTGTCAGGGTCGGAGATACGCAGTATTTT
CDR3 protein: CASSVRVGDTQYF

clone size: NA
J gene: TRBJ2-7
D gene: NA
V gene: TRBV4-1
CDR3 DNA: TGCGCCAGCAGCCAAGTCACTACCCTCTCCTACGAGCAGTACTTC
CDR3 protein: CASSQVTTLSYEQYF

clone size: NA
J gene: TRBJ1-5
D gene: NA
V gene: TRBV6-1
CDR3 DNA: TGTGCCAGCACCGACCTCGGGGGGCAGCCCCAGCATTTT
CDR3 protein: CASTDLGGQPQHF

clone size: NA
J gene: TRBJ1-4
D gene: NA
V gene: TRBV5-1
CDR3 DNA: TGCGCCAGCAGCCTAACAGGGTTCGATGAAAAACTGTTTTTT
CDR3 protein: CASSLTGFDEKLFF

clone size: few
J gene: TRBJ1-2
D gene: TRBD1
V gene: TRBV6-1
CDR3 DNA: TGTGCCAGCAGTTTCCCGGGACAGGGGACTTTAGGCTACACCTTC
CDR3 protein: CASSFPGQGTLGYTF

clone size: NA
J gene: TRBJ1-1
D gene: TRBD1
V gene: TRBV29-1
CDR3 DNA: TGCAGCGTGGGGACAGGGAAGACGAACACTGAAGCTTTCTTT
CDR3 protein: CSVGTGKTNTEAFF

clone size: once
J gene: TRBJ2-1
D gene: NA
V gene: TRBV2
CDR3 DNA: TGTGCCAGCACAAGCTATATTAACAATGAGCAGTTCTTC
CDR3 protein: CASTSYINNEQFF